These T cell receptor beta chains were read from a single sample in a study of cytomegalovirus exposure and HLA in healthy donors. Sequenced by immunoSEQ multiplex PCR; TCRdb stores in-frame clones only, minus some. The sample yields more than 150,000 clones, 80% to 85% seen once. Material for sequencing was PBMCs. All receptors derive from a woman in her twenties or thirties in good health and CMV-seronegative. The CDR3 runs from the conserved cysteine through the conserved F or W.

J: TRBJ2-7
V: TRBV18
CDR3: CASSPTLANEQYF

J: TRBJ1-2
V: TRBV28
CDR3: CASRPYGTAANYGYTF

J: TRBJ1-5
V: TRBV5-6
CDR3: CASSDGQGMSNQPQHF

J: TRBJ2-7
V: TRBV7-2
CDR3: CASSSLYEQYF

J: TRBJ2-7
V: TRBV7-6
CDR3: CASSLASGGSYYEQYF

J: TRBJ1-1
V: TRBV29-1
CDR3: CSVGDRGKLTAFF

J: TRBJ1-6
V: TRBV7-6
CDR3: CASSLAGQGSYNSPLHF

J: TRBJ2-1
V: TRBV10-3
CDR3: CAIRRTSGSNEQFF

J: TRBJ2-7
V: TRBV7-2
CDR3: CASSWTSGAYEQYF

J: TRBJ2-7
V: TRBV27
CDR3: CASSLKTGPSYEQYF

J: TRBJ1-2
V: TRBV6-5
CDR3: CASSYQGNYGYTF

J: TRBJ2-7
V: TRBV27
CDR3: CASSRKPPGHESYEQYF

J: TRBJ2-7
V: TRBV11-2
CDR3: CASSFTYDSSYEQYF

J: TRBJ1-3
V: TRBV11-2
CDR3: CASSLAVPQFSGNTIYF

J: TRBJ2-7
V: TRBV7-2
CDR3: CASSLAAGTTYEQYF

J: TRBJ2-5
V: TRBV25-1
CDR3: CASSDLTNQETQYF

J: TRBJ2-4
V: TRBV25-1
CDR3: CASSVAGNGDSQYF

J: TRBJ1-2
V: TRBV27
CDR3: CASSLSAGGGYGYTF

J: TRBJ2-3
V: TRBV5-1
CDR3: CASSGKLAGVSTDTQYF

J: TRBJ2-7
V: TRBV9
CDR3: CASSAGGGTYEQYF

J: TRBJ2-7
V: TRBV10-3
CDR3: CAISPPGVSYEQYF

J: TRBJ2-3
V: TRBV27
CDR3: CASSARTSGRTDTQYF

J: TRBJ2-7
V: TRBV5-4
CDR3: CASSLVPGTGGYEQYF

J: TRBJ1-2
V: TRBV5-6
CDR3: CASSLLGQGPYYGYTF

J: TRBJ1-2
V: TRBV7-8
CDR3: CASSLGGQINYGYTF

J: TRBJ2-7
V: TRBV15
CDR3: CATSRDPFYEQYF

J: TRBJ2-7
V: TRBV28
CDR3: CASSLNPGESSYEQYF

J: TRBJ2-4
V: TRBV21-1
CDR3: CASRDEAGLAGGARAKNIQYF

J: TRBJ2-5
V: TRBV7-8
CDR3: CASSFDRGNQETQYF

J: TRBJ1-6
V: TRBV7-9
CDR3: CASSLTDSNSPLHF

J: TRBJ2-5
V: TRBV9
CDR3: CASSQTSGGGNGETQYF

J: TRBJ1-2
V: TRBV6-4
CDR3: CASSDSGGYGYTF

J: TRBJ1-2
V: TRBV29-1
CDR3: CSVPYGGDRGYGYTF